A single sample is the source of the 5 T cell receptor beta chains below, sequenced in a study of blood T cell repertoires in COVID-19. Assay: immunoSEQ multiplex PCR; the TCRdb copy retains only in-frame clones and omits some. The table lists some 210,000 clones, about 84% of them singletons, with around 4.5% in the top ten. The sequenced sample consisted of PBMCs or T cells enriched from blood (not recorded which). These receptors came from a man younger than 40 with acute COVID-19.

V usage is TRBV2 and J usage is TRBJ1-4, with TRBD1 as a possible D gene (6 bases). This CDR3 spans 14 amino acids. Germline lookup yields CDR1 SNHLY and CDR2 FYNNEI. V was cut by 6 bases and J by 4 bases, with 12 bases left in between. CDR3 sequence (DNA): TGTGCCAGCAGCCCCGGACAGATTAATGAAAAACTGTTTTTT. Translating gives CASSPGQINEKLFF.

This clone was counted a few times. Written as DNA, the CDR3 is TGTGCCAGCAGCCCACCCGGGACAGGGGGAATCGAGCAGTACTTC. Its translation is CASSPPGTGGIEQYF. The chain is built from TRBV3-1 (or the pseudogene TRBV3-2) and TRBJ2-7; TRBD1 agrees at 11 bases. With 4 bases clipped from V and 6 bases from J, the junction kept 8 bases outside the gene matches. Per the germline V gene, CDR1 is LGHDT and CDR2 is YNNKEL (reference sequence). The CDR3 is made up of 15 amino acids.

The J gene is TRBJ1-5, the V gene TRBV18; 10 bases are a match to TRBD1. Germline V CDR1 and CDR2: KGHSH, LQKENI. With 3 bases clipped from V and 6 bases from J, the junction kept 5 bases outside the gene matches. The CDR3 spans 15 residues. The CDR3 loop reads CASSPVTGGTQPQHF. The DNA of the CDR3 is TGTGCCAGCTCACCCGTGACAGGGGGCACTCAGCCCCAGCATTTT.

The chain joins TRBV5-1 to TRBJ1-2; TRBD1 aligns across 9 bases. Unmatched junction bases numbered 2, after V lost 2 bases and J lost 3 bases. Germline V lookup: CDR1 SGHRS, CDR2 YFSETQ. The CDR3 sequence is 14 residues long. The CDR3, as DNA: TGCGCCAGCAGCTTACAGGGGGCTGACTATGGCTACACCTTC. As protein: CASSLQGADYGYTF. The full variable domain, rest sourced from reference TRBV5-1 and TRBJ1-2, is KAGVTQTPRYLIKTRGQQVTLSCSPISGHRSVSWYQQTPGQGLQFLFEYFSETQRNKGNFPGRFSGRQFSNSRSEMNVSTLELGDSALYLCASSLQGADYGYTFGSGTRLTVV.

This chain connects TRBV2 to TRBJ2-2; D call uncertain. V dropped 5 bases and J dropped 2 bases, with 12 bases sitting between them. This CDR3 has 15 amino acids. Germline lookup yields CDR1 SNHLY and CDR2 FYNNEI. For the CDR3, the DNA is TGTGCCAGCAGTTTATGGCAGGCCAACACCGGGGAGCTGTTTTTT. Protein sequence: CASSLWQANTGELFF. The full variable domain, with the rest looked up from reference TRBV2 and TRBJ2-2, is EPEVTQTPSHQVTQMGQEVILRCVPISNHLYFYWYRQILGQKVEFLVSFYNNEISEKSEIFDDQFSVERPDGSNFTLKIRSTKLEDSAMYFCASSLWQANTGELFFGEGSRLTVL.